These 25 T cell receptor beta chains were all obtained from the same sample, sequenced in a study of Ad26.COV2.S vaccination and SARS-CoV-2 variants. Generated by immunoSEQ multiplex PCR, the TCRdb table keeps only in-frame clones and is missing some. This sample has some 340,000 clones; around four fifths occur once, and the top ten carry around 2.2%. Treatment given: about 20 received Ad26.COV2.S at low or high dose, single or two shots; a few received placebo; per-sample allocation not given. It was on day 63 after the first vaccine or placebo injection that samples were taken. The sequenced sample was peripheral blood, obtained in a trial of Ad26.COV2.S vaccine versus placebo. These receptors originate from a person aged 18 to 59 who received the Ad26.COV2.S COVID-19 vaccine or a placebo.

The chain links TRBV5-6 to TRBJ1-2; D call uncertain. Germline V gives CDR1 SGHDT, CDR2 YYEEEE. The CDR3 has 14 residues. Between the trimmed V and J ends, which lost 0 bases and 2 bases, there was a span of 8 bases. DNA of the CDR3: TGTGCCAGCAGCTTGGGGCAGTTGAACTATGGCTACACCTTC. Translated: CASSLGQLNYGYTF.

This chain links TRBV19 with TRBJ1-4, with TRBD1 matching over 7 bases. Germline CDR1 is LNHDA and CDR2 is SQIVND (reference sequence). The CDR3 totals 15 residues. The V segment lost 7 bases and the J segment 4 bases; nucleotides outside the gene matches: 9. Written as DNA, the CDR3 is TGTGCCAGTACTCTTACGGACAGGTTTAATGAAAAACTGTTTTTT. The encoded protein is CASTLTDRFNEKLFF.

This clone was detected once. The rearrangement joins TRBV5-1 to TRBJ2-1, with D perhaps matching TRBD2 (7 bases). The CDR3 runs 15 residues. Germline V lookup: CDR1 SGHRS, CDR2 YFSETQ. Between the trimmed V and J ends, which lost 4 bases and 0 bases, there was a span of 11 bases. The CDR3 loop is CASSPRGASYNEQFF. In DNA, the CDR3 is TGCGCCAGCAGCCCCCGGGGGGCCTCCTACAATGAGCAGTTCTTC.

The rearrangement links TRBV5-4 to TRBJ2-5; a weak D match, TRBD2 (6 bases). V was cut by 5 bases and J by 4 bases, with 18 bases left in between. Looked up from germline, CDR1 is SGHNT and CDR2 is YYREEE (reference sequence). The CDR3 runs to 15 residues. The CDR3 DNA is TGTGCCAGCAGGATACTGGTGGGGGGAGGAGAGACCCAGTACTTC. Residues: CASRILVGGGETQYF.

The V and J genes are TRBV5-1 and TRBJ2-2; 8 nucleotides match TRBD1. This CDR3 contains 14 residues. Germline-derived CDR1 and CDR2 are SGHRS and YFSETQ. J gave up 7 bases and V 3 bases, and 5 bases lay outside the gene matches. DNA for the CDR3: TGCGCCAGCAGCTCCCAGGGGGCTGGCGGGGAGCTGTTTTTT. Translating it yields CASSSQGAGGELFF.

The chain employs TRBV28 and TRBJ1-6; 7 bases align to TRBD1. Germline loops: CDR1 MDHEN, CDR2 SYDVKM. Unmatched junction bases numbered 11, after V lost 6 bases and J lost 9 bases. The CDR3 spans 15 residues. CDR3: CASSRPQGGTSPLHF. The CDR3 DNA sequence: TGTGCCAGCAGCCGGCCTCAGGGGGGGACTTCACCCCTCCACTTT.

V gene TRBV6-5 combines with J gene TRBJ2-1, with 9 bases identical to TRBD1. V shed 6 bases, J shed 7 bases, and the junction held 10 bases outside the gene matches. This CDR3 has 15 amino acids. The germline gives CDR1 MNHEY, CDR2 SVGAGI. CDR3 nucleotides: TGTGCCAGCAGCCTGGACAGGGGATTTAATAATGAGCAGTTCTTC. Amino acids: CASSLDRGFNNEQFF.

This rearrangement joins TRBV4-1 to TRBJ2-1; no clear D. Germline V CDR1 and CDR2: MGHRA, YSYEKL. V was shortened by 1 base and J by 10 bases, with 8 bases between the two germline ends. The CDR3 covers 12 residues. CDR3 in DNA: TGCGCCAGCAGCCAAGTCCCGGCGGAGCAGTTCTTC. Translating it yields CASSQVPAEQFF.

The CDR3 DNA is TGTGCCAGCAGCCAAGGCTCTGGGAGCGGGGGCTCGACCCAAATTTATACGCAGTATTTT. Translating it yields CASSQGSGSGGSTQIYTQYF. This chain connects TRBV3-1 (or the pseudogene TRBV3-2) to TRBJ2-3, with 8 positions matching TRBD2. The CDR3 covers 20 residues. CDR1 LGHDT and CDR2 YNNKEL come from the germline V gene (reference sequence). With V trimmed by 1 base and J by 7 bases, 22 bases remained unmatched.

The J gene is TRBJ1-2, the V gene TRBV28; the D is unclear. V was trimmed by 7 bases and J by 8 bases, leaving 14 bases between them. The CDR3 is made up of 12 amino acids. Germline-derived CDR1 and CDR2 are MDHEN and SYDVKM. The CDR3 region is CASTDVGEGYTF. The CDR3 bases are TGTGCCAGCACCGATGTGGGTGAGGGCTACACCTTC.

This rearrangement joins TRBV5-4 to TRBJ2-2, with no clear D. Germline V gene data show CDR1 as SGHNT and CDR2 as YYREEE (reference sequence). The CDR3 has 13 residues. V lost 4 bases and J 7 bases, leaving 11 bases between the germline ends. The chain's CDR3 is CASSLDNSGELFF. CDR3 bases: TGTGCCAGCAGCCTCGACAATAGCGGGGAGCTGTTTTTT. The variable domain in full, with the rest retrieved from reference TRBV5-4 and TRBJ2-2, is ETGVTQSPTHLIKTRGQQVTLRCSSQSGHNTVSWYQQALGQGPQFIFQYYREEENGRGNFPPRFSGLQFPNYSSELNVNALELDDSALYLCASSLDNSGELFFGEGSRLTVL.

The chain uses TRBV28 and TRBJ2-7; D might be TRBD1 or TRBD2, each matching 6 bases. The CDR3 is 14 amino acids. The V gene's germline CDR1 is MDHEN and CDR2 SYDVKM. V lost 2 bases, J lost 2 bases, and 10 bases lay in between. The CDR3 loop reads CASSLGGTTYEQYF. As DNA, the CDR3 is TGTGCCAGCAGTTTAGGCGGGACAACCTACGAGCAGTACTTC.

The chain couples TRBV4-2 to TRBJ2-6, with 8 bases matching TRBD1. Germline CDR1 is LGHNA and CDR2 is YNFKEQ. The V and J ends lost 6 bases and 0 bases, in that order; junction bases with no gene match: 13. There are 19 residues in the CDR3. The CDR3 region is CASRNGLQGVRSGANVLTF. CDR3 coding DNA: TGTGCCAGCAGAAATGGGTTACAGGGGGTCCGCTCTGGGGCCAACGTCCTGACTTTC.

The chain couples TRBV2 to TRBJ2-7; 7 nucleotides agree with TRBD1. CDR1 is SNHLY and CDR2 is FYNNEI in the germline V gene. Trimming at V came to 6 bases and at J to 2 bases, leaving 7 bases not matched to a gene. The CDR3 loop spans 14 amino acids. CDR3 loop: CASRLRDRTYEQYF. CDR3 in DNA: TGTGCCAGCAGACTAAGGGACAGAACCTACGAGCAGTACTTC.

This chain connects TRBV27 to TRBJ2-7, with D unresolved. V lost 3 bases and J lost 5, with 17 bases in between. CDR3 size: 15 residues. The germline CDR1 and CDR2 sequences are MNHEY and SMNVEV (reference sequence). The CDR3 is CASSFSGRLGNEQYF. In nucleotides, the CDR3 is TGTGCCAGCAGTTTTTCGGGCAGGTTGGGCAACGAGCAGTACTTC.

CDR3 sequence reads: CASSEGGVLSYEQYF. CDR3 in DNA: TGTGCCAGCAGTGAAGGGGGGGTGTTGTCCTACGAGCAGTACTTC. The V and J genes are TRBV6-1 and TRBJ2-7; a weak D match, TRBD2 (6 bases). CDR3 length: 15 amino acids. The V gene's germline CDR1 is MNHNS and CDR2 SASEGT. Trimming took 1 base from V and 1 from J, leaving 11 bases between them.

A word on this clone: The sample contains more than one DNA sequence encoding this CDR3. V gene TRBV12-5 combines with J gene TRBJ1-5; D not certain. The germline CDR1 and CDR2 sequences are LGHNT and FRNRAP. The length of the CDR3 is 13 residues. With 1 base removed from V and 1 base from J, the gap between germline ends came to 2 bases. CDR3 region: CASGLGSNQPQHF. In nucleotides, the CDR3 is TGTGCTAGTGGTTTGGGCAGCAATCAGCCCCAGCATTTT.

The gene calls are TRBV6-5 and TRBJ2-2; D unclear. V lost 6 bases and J lost 7, with 18 bases in between. There are 15 residues in the CDR3. The germline V gene encodes CDR1 MNHEY and CDR2 SVGAGI. CDR3 amino acids: CASSDLRKPGGELFF. The CDR3 nucleotides read TGTGCCAGCAGCGACCTCCGGAAGCCCGGCGGGGAGCTGTTTTTT.

This chain joins TRBV5-4 and TRBJ1-3; D ambiguous. Germline V gives CDR1 SGHNT, CDR2 YYREEE (reference sequence). This CDR3 comprises 14 residues. Trimming removed 7 bases from V and 1 base from J, with 12 bases in between. Written as DNA, the CDR3 is TGTGCCAGCCGATCCATGGGGTCTGGAAACACCATATATTTT. Its translation: CASRSMGSGNTIYF.

This clone showed up just once. The chain carries TRBV11-2 and TRBJ2-1; weak D call: TRBD1 (6 bases). This CDR3 region has 16 residues. Trimming shortened V by 2 bases and J by 6 bases, and 17 bases separated the two germline ends. Germline V gene lookup returns CDR1 SGHAT and CDR2 FQNNGV. In nucleotides, the CDR3 is TGTGCCAGCAGCTTACCCCGGGTCAGGGGCGGCAATGAGCAGTTCTTC. This gives the protein CASSLPRVRGGNEQFF.

V gene TRBV24-1 combines with J gene TRBJ1-2; D remains unclear. The CDR3 sequence is 12 residues long. The germline V and J ends were trimmed by 4 bases and 6 bases, with 8 bases remaining between them. In germline, CDR1 is KGHDR, CDR2 SFDVKD. CDR3 coding DNA: TGTGCCACCAGTGACAGGTATAATGGCTACACCTTC. It translates to CATSDRYNGYTF.

This clone showed up just once. The chain recombines TRBV5-1 with TRBJ2-1; maybe TRBD1 (5 bases). With 5 bases removed from V and 6 bases from J, the gap between germline ends came to 15 bases. Germline V gene lookup returns CDR1 SGHRS and CDR2 YFSETQ. The CDR3 spans 14 residues. The DNA for the CDR3 is TGCGCCAGCAGTACGATGACAGTGGGCAATGAGCAGTTCTTC. Its protein product is CASSTMTVGNEQFF.

The chain joins TRBV29-1 to TRBJ2-1, with 7 bases aligning to TRBD1. Germline CDR1 is SQVTM and CDR2 is ANQGSEA. CDR3 length: 12 residues. V dropped 2 bases and J dropped 12; count of bases not matched to a gene: 7. CDR3 in DNA: TGCAGCGTTGAACGAGGACAGGCACTGCAGTTCTTC. Translated, it gives CSVERGQALQFF.

J is TRBJ2-5 and V is TRBV7-8; 11 nucleotides line up with TRBD2. V was pared by 1 base and J by 4 bases, with 8 bases of the junction left unmatched. The CDR3 is made up of 17 amino acids. Per germline, CDR1 SGHVS and CDR2 FQNEAQ. The CDR3 bases are TGTGCCAGCAGCTTAGGGCTAGCGGGGGGATTCGGAGAGACCCAGTACTTC. Its protein product is CASSLGLAGGFGETQYF.

This clone was seen only a few times. V usage is TRBV18 and J usage is TRBJ2-1, with 9 bases matching TRBD2. The trim removed 5 bases at V and 4 bases at J, leaving 9 bases unmatched. This CDR3 has 16 amino acids. Germline CDR1 reads KGHSH; CDR2 reads LQKENI. The CDR3 is CASSEEPSGVYNEQFF. CDR3 in DNA: TGTGCCAGCTCAGAAGAGCCTAGCGGGGTTTACAATGAGCAGTTCTTC. Supplemented by reference TRBV18 and TRBJ2-1, the full variable domain reads NAGVMQNPRHLVRRRGQEARLRCSPMKGHSHVYWYRQLPEEGLKFMVYLQKENIIDESGMPKERFSAEFPKEGPSILRIQQVVRGDSAAYFCASSEEPSGVYNEQFFGPGTRLTVL.